These 23 T cell receptor beta chains were sequenced from one sample in a study of T cell repertoires in cytomegalovirus infection. MiXCR, applied by TCRdb to the reads, yields one record per CDR3 protein. Among roughly 300,000 distinct CDR3 sequences listed, around a tenth were seen once. Specimen: PBMCs. Every receptor here comes from a human donor in good health (CMV status not recorded). Some clones in this sample may be carry-over from other donors' samples.

The chain carries TRBV20-1 and TRBJ2-1; a possible D gene is TRBD2 (5 bases). From germline, CDR1 is DFQATT and CDR2 SNEGSKA (reference sequence). The CDR3 length is 14 residues. The V and J ends lost 5 bases and 4 bases respectively, with 15 bases between them. This CDR3 is CSAGRDPPYNEQFF. The CDR3 DNA reads TGCAGTGCTGGTCGGGATCCGCCATACAATGAGCAGTTCTTC.

This clonotype occurred many times. The chain uses TRBV2 and TRBJ2-7, with 7 bases identical to TRBD2. CDR1 is SNHLY, CDR2 FYNNEI, per germline. This CDR3 has 12 amino acids. V lost 8 bases, J lost 4 bases, and 5 bases stayed unmatched. CDR3 loop: CASSAGPYEQYF. In nucleotides, the CDR3 is TGTGCCAGCTCAGCGGGACCTTACGAGCAGTACTTC.

This clonotype came up a few times. The chain employs TRBV6-1 and TRBJ1-1; weak D call: TRBD1 (5 bases). In germline, CDR1 is MNHNS, CDR2 SASEGT. Trimming took 2 bases from V and 5 from J, leaving 15 bases between them. This CDR3 is 15 amino acids long. The CDR3 DNA is TGTGCCAGCAGTGAACGGACTGGGGGTGGGACTGAAGCTTTCTTT. Residues: CASSERTGGGTEAFF.

There are many counts of this clonotype. The J gene is TRBJ1-1, the V gene TRBV7-2, with TRBD1 matching over 7 bases. V shed 4 bases and J 2 bases; nucleotides not matched to a gene: 4. Germline V gives CDR1 SGHTA, CDR2 FQGNSA. The length of the CDR3 is 14 residues. CDR3: CASSSGQTNTEAFF. The CDR3, as DNA: TGTGCCAGCAGCTCGGGACAGACTAACACTGAAGCTTTCTTT.

This clonotype was counted only a few times. This rearrangement joins TRBV6-1 to TRBJ2-4; 10 nucleotides match TRBD1. V dropped 6 bases and J dropped 7; count of bases not matched to a gene: 6. Per the germline V gene, CDR1 is MNHNS and CDR2 is SASEGT. CDR3 length equals 14 residues. The CDR3 nucleotides are TGTGCCAGCAGCCGCGGGACAGGGGAGAACATTCAGTACTTC. Amino acid sequence: CASSRGTGENIQYF.

This clonotype was detected only a few times. The CDR3 sequence: CASSRRNSPLHF. The CDR3 nucleotides are TGTGCCAGCAGCCGACGCAATTCACCCCTCCACTTT. The V call is TRBV7-2, the J call TRBJ1-6, with D unresolved. The CDR3 length is 12 residues. V was shortened by 5 bases and J by 7 bases, with 6 bases between the two germline ends. Germline CDR1 SGHTA, CDR2 FQGNSA.

This chain joins TRBV7-2 and TRBJ2-1; D might be TRBD1 or TRBD2, each matching 5 bases. In germline, CDR1 is SGHTA, CDR2 FQGNSA. Trimming removed 5 bases at V and 8 bases at J, with 16 bases between. This CDR3 has 14 residues. The CDR3: CASSPVARGHEQFF. CDR3 bases: TGTGCCAGCAGCCCCGTGGCCCGGGGCCATGAGCAGTTCTTC.

This clonotype has just a few counts. The V call is TRBV2, the J call TRBJ1-2; D not certain. The CDR3 spans 13 residues. Germline V gives CDR1 SNHLY, CDR2 FYNNEI. Trimming removed 8 bases at V and 2 bases at J, with 12 bases between. This CDR3 reads CASGRGQNYGYTF. The CDR3 bases are TGTGCCAGCGGCCGAGGGCAGAACTATGGCTACACCTTC.

This clonotype was counted a few times. The rearrangement links TRBV19 to TRBJ2-7; tentative D call: TRBD1 (7 bases). V was trimmed by 4 bases and J by 3 bases, leaving 13 bases between them. The CDR3 sequence is 14 residues long. Germline V lookup: CDR1 LNHDA, CDR2 SQIVND (reference sequence). The CDR3 DNA sequence: TGTGCCAGTAGTAACAGGGGACTCCACTACGAGCAGTACTTC. Its protein product is CASSNRGLHYEQYF.

This clonotype appeared once. This chain connects TRBV6-8 to TRBJ1-6; 8 bases are shared with TRBD1. In germline, CDR1 is MNHGY, CDR2 SAAAGT. Trimming at V came to 0 bases and at J to 5 bases, leaving 12 bases not matched to a gene. The CDR3 runs to 19 residues. CDR3 coding DNA: TGTGCCAGCAGTTACTCCCCCGGGACAGGACATGCAGATAATTCACCCCTCCACTTT. Protein sequence: CASSYSPGTGHADNSPLHF.

This clonotype was recorded many times. The chain uses TRBV29-1 and TRBJ2-1; 10 nucleotides align to TRBD2. Losses at the gene ends were 0 bases for V and 1 base for J; bases not matched to a gene: 3. The CDR3 has 16 amino acids. Germline assignment: CDR1 SQVTM and CDR2 ANQGSEA. This chain's CDR3 is CSVEDLAGVSYNEQFF. CDR3 nucleotide sequence: TGCAGCGTTGAAGATCTAGCGGGGGTATCCTACAATGAGCAGTTCTTC.

This clonotype appeared many times. V gene TRBV7-2 combines with J gene TRBJ2-3, with 8 bases identical to TRBD2. The CDR3 has 15 residues. Germline V gene data show CDR1 as SGHTA and CDR2 as FQGNSA. V dropped 6 bases and J dropped 4; count of bases not matched to a gene: 9. DNA for the CDR3: TGTGCCAGCAGTCCGGGGGGGAAAGGGGCAGATACGCAGTATTTT. It is translated as CASSPGGKGADTQYF. Variable domain in full (rest from reference TRBV7-2 and TRBJ2-3): GAGVSQSPSNKVTEKGKDVELRCDPISGHTALYWYRQSLGQGLEFLIYFQGNSAPDKSGLPSDRFSAERTGGSVSTLTIQRTQQEDSAVYLCASSPGGKGADTQYFGPGTRLTVL.

There are many counts of this clonotype. The rearrangement links TRBV7-2 to TRBJ2-7, with D perhaps TRBD2 (6 bases). Germline V lookup: CDR1 SGHTA, CDR2 FQGNSA. The CDR3 covers 18 residues. Trimming took off 0 bases at V and 1 base at J, with 19 bases between the two ends. The CDR3: CASSLALVRRGTSYEQYF. The CDR3 DNA reads as TGTGCCAGCAGCTTAGCTCTCGTGCGGCGGGGCACTTCCTACGAGCAGTACTTC.

This clonotype came up a few times. The V call is TRBV7-2, the J call TRBJ1-2; unclear D gene. Trimming cost V 6 bases and J 4 bases, with 12 bases left between them. CDR1 and CDR2 (germline): SGHTA, FQGNSA. The CDR3 has 13 amino acids. The CDR3 sequence is CASRSYLPYGYTF. DNA for the CDR3: TGTGCCAGCAGGTCATACCTTCCCTATGGCTACACCTTC.

This clonotype showed up many times. The rearrangement links TRBV10-3 to TRBJ1-2, with 9 bases lining up with TRBD1. CDR1 is ENHRY and CDR2 is SYGVKD in the germline V gene. The CDR3 sequence is 17 residues long. The V segment lost 0 bases and the J segment 6 bases; nucleotides outside the gene matches: 11. For the CDR3, the DNA is TGTGCCATCAGTGAGTCGACGGGACAGGGATTCTTAAATGGCTACACCTTC. It yields the protein CAISESTGQGFLNGYTF.

This clonotype has only a few counts. This chain joins TRBV27 and TRBJ2-3; no definite D call. Germline CDR1 and CDR2: MNHEY and SMNVEV (reference sequence). Trimming took off 3 bases at V and 2 bases at J, with 12 bases between the two ends. This CDR3 spans 15 amino acids. The DNA for the CDR3 is TGTGCCAGCAGTTTTTACAGAGAGTACACAGATACGCAGTATTTT. Amino acids: CASSFYREYTDTQYF.

This sequence joins TRBV27 and TRBJ1-3, with no clear D. The V end lost 0 bases, the J end lost 4 bases, and 13 bases lay between the germline ends. Germline CDR1 reads MNHEY; CDR2 reads SMNVEV (reference sequence). The CDR3 has 16 residues. CDR3 nucleotides: TGTGCCAGCAGTTTATCCATTTCCGGGAACGGAAACACCATATATTTT. Its translation is CASSLSISGNGNTIYF.

Only a few counts were recorded for this clonotype. V and J are TRBV7-2 and TRBJ2-1; 7 bases map to TRBD2. CDR3 length equals 16 residues. With 2 bases clipped from V and 4 bases from J, the junction kept 8 bases outside the gene matches. Per germline, CDR1 SGHTA and CDR2 FQGNSA. CDR3 sequence reads: CASSLRWEGWYNEQFF. CDR3 DNA: TGTGCCAGCAGCTTAAGGTGGGAGGGATGGTACAATGAGCAGTTCTTC.

This sequence joins TRBV19 and TRBJ2-1; 8 bases agree with TRBD2. CDR3 length: 14 amino acids. Trimming took 5 bases from V and 7 from J; bases not matched to a gene: 7. Germline-derived CDR1 and CDR2 are LNHDA and SQIVND (reference sequence). CDR3 in amino acids: CASSPGTSENEQFF. CDR3 DNA: TGTGCCAGTAGTCCCGGGACTAGTGAGAATGAGCAGTTCTTC. The whole variable domain, remainder taken from reference TRBV19 and TRBJ2-1, is DGGITQSPKYLFRKEGQNVTLSCEQNLNHDAMYWYRQDPGQGLRLIYYSQIVNDFQKGDIAEGYSVSREKKESFPLTVTSAQKNPTAFYLCASSPGTSENEQFFGPGTRLTVL.

This clonotype has a handful of counts. J is TRBJ2-7 and V is TRBV12-3 or TRBV12-4, with TRBD1 matching over 8 bases. V trimming: 6 bases; J trimming: 5 bases; junction bases outside the gene matches: 6. The CDR3 sequence is 13 residues long. The CDR3 protein is CASRIDRGHEQYF. CDR3 bases: TGTGCCAGCAGAATCGACAGGGGACACGAGCAGTACTTC.

This clonotype was observed a few times. The rearrangement joins TRBV4-3 to TRBJ2-7; TRBD1 matches at 10 bases. V trimming: 3 bases; J trimming: 7 bases; junction bases outside the gene matches: 0. The CDR3 consists of 12 residues. The germline CDR1 and CDR2 sequences are LGHNA and YSLEER. DNA for the CDR3: TGCGCCAGCAGCCAGGGACAGGGGGAGCAGTACTTC. Residues: CASSQGQGEQYF.

V gene TRBV19 combines with J gene TRBJ1-6; possibly TRBD1 for D (5 bases). Per germline, CDR1 LNHDA and CDR2 SQIVND (reference sequence). This CDR3 has 14 amino acids. The ends were cut back, 5 bases at V and 8 bases at J, with 13 bases in the middle. CDR3 in amino acids: CASSWGGTDSPLHF. For the CDR3, the DNA is TGTGCCAGTAGTTGGGGGGGAACGGATTCACCCCTCCACTTT. The whole variable domain, filled in from reference TRBV19 and TRBJ1-6, reads DGGITQSPKYLFRKEGQNVTLSCEQNLNHDAMYWYRQDPGQGLRLIYYSQIVNDFQKGDIAEGYSVSREKKESFPLTVTSAQKNPTAFYLCASSWGGTDSPLHFGNGTRLTVT.

The chain is built from TRBV7-2 and TRBJ2-2; 9 bases agree with TRBD1. This CDR3 has 16 amino acids. The germline V gene has CDR1 SGHTA and CDR2 FQGNSA. Losses at the gene ends were 3 bases for V and 1 base for J; bases not matched to a gene: 3. The CDR3 is CASSFHRGRNTGELFF. The CDR3 DNA sequence: TGTGCCAGCAGCTTTCACAGGGGGCGGAACACCGGGGAGCTGTTTTTT.